This T cell receptor (beta chain) was retrieved from a study of control samples from healthy donors and cancer patients. V was pared by 7 bases and J by 3 bases, with 4 bases of the junction left unmatched. CDR3 length: 13 amino acids. Germline loops: CDR1 KGHDR, CDR2 SFDVKD. Profiling relied on immunoSEQ multiplex PCR, and the TCRdb table lists in-frame clones only, not all of them. The sample carries more than 85,000 clones, approximately 88% recorded once. Specimen: PBMCs. The rearrangement uses TRBV24-1 and TRBJ1-1; 7 nucleotides agree with TRBD1. This sequence was found in a woman aged 60-75 years with lung cancer. The CDR3 DNA sequence: TGTGCCACCAGGCGACAGGGAGACACTGAAGCTTTCTTT. Translation gives CATRRQGDTEAFF.